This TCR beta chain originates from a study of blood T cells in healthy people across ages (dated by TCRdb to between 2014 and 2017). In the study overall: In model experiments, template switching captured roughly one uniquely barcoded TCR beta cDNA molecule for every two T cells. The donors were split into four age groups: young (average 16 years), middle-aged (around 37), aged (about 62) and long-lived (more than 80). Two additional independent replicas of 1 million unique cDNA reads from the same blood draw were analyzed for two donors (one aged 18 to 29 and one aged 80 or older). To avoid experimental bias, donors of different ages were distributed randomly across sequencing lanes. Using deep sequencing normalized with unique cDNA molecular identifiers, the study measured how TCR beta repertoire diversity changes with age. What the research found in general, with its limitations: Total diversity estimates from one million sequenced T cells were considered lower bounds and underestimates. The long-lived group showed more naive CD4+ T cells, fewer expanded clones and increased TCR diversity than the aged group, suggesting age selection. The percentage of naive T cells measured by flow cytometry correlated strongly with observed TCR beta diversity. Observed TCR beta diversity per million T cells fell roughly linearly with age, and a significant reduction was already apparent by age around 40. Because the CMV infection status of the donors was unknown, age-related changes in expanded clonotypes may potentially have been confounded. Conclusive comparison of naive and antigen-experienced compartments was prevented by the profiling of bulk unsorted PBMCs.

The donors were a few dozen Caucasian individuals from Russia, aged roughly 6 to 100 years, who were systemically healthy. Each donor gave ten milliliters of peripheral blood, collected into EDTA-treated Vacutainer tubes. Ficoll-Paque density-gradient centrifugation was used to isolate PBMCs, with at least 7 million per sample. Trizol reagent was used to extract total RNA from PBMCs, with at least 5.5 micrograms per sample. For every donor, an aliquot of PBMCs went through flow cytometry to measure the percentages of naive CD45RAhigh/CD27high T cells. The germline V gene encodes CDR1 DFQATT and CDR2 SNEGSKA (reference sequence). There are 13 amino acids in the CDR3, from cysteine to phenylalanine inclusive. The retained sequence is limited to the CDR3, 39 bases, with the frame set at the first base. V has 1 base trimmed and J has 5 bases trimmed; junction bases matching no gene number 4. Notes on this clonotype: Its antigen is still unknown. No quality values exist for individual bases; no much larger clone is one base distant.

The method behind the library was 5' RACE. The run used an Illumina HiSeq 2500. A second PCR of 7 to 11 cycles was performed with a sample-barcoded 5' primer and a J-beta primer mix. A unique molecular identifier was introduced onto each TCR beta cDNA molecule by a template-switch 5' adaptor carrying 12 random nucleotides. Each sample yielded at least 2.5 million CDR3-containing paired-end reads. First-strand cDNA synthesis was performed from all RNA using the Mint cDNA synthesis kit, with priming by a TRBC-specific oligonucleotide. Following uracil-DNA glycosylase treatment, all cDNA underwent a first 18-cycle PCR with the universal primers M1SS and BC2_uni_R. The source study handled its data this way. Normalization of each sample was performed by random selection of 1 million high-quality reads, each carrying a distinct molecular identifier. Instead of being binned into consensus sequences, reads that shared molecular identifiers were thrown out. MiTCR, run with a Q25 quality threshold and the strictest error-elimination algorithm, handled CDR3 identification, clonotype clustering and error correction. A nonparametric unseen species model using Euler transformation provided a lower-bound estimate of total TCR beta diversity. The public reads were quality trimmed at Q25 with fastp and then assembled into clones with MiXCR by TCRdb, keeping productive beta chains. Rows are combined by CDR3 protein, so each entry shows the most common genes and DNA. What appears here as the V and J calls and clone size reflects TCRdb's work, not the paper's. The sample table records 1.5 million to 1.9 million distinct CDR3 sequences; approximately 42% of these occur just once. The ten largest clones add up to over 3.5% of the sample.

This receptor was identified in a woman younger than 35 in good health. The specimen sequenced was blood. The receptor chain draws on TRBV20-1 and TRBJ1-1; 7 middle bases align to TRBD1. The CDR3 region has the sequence CSARGAGGTEAFF. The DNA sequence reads TGCAGTGCTAGAGGGGCAGGGGGAACTGAAGCTTTCTTT.